This TCR beta chain was recovered during a study of cytomegalovirus exposure and HLA in healthy donors. Healthy donors of bone marrow made up the group. Amplification used 60 Vbeta primers and 13 Jbeta primers. Libraries were prepared by immunoSEQ multiplex PCR; TCRdb keeps only in-frame clonotypes and omits some of them. The clone table shows 40,000 to 50,000 clones, with the ten largest holding under 1.3%. Study-wide points: TCR beta V- and J-gene trimming, according to a later analysis, was linked to a missense DCLRE1C variant.

Concerning this clone itself: Its cognate antigen is unknown.

CDR1 SGHNT and CDR2 YYREEE come from the germline V gene (reference sequence). This CDR3 is built from 12 residues. V shed 1 base and J shed 4 bases, with 6 bases lying between them. This clonotype originated in a woman aged 40 to 50 in good health and CMV-seronegative. V and J are TRBV5-4 and TRBJ2-7; D is uncertain. Sequenced input: PBMCs. CDR3 nucleotides: TGTGCCAGCAGCTTGTCAACATACGAGCAGTACTTC. Its translation is CASSLSTYEQYF.